The entry below describes one T cell receptor (beta chain). Antigen: not known. The data derive from a study of T-cell memory formation after mild COVID-19. A 5'RACE reaction primed in the constant segment made cDNA libraries of TCR alpha and TCR beta, and these carried sample barcodes and UMIs. One entry per CDR3 protein, called by TCRdb with MiXCR from the 5' RACE reads. The repertoire holds about 170,000 distinct CDR3 sequences, around 13% seen once, with 3% to 4% in the top ten. Study-wide points: Most CD4+ clones that shrank were in CM and EM, while CD8+ ones turned up in EMRA.

The sample consisted of PBMCs or a T cell subset sorted from them (not recorded which). The sequence came from a man aged 18 to 35 who had mild COVID-19 (a few samples of this study predate the infection). Cell type and time point are not known.

CDR3 sequence reads: CASSPKRGPGQNTGELFF. The CDR3 DNA follows: TGCGCCAGCAGCCCCAAAAGGGGTCCGGGACAGAACACCGGGGAGCTGTTTTTT. The rearrangement uses TRBV4-3 and TRBJ2-2; D may be TRBD1 (6 bases). The CDR3 loop spans 18 amino acids. Between the trimmed V and J ends, which lost 4 bases and 1 base, there was a span of 19 bases. Germline CDR1 is LGHNA and CDR2 is YSLEER.